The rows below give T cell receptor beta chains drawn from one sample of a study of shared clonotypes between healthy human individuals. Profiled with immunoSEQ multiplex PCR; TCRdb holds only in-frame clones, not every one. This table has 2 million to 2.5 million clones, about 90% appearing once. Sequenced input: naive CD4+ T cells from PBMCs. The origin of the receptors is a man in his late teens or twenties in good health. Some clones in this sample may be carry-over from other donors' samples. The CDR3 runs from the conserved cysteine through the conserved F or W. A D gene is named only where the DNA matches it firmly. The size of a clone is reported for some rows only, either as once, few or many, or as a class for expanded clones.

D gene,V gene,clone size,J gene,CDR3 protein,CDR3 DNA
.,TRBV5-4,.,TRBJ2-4,CASSLGGGPKNIQYF,TGTGCCAGCAGCTTGGGAGGGGGGCCCAAAAACATTCAGTACTTC
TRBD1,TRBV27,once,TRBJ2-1,CASSYKAGTGGYEQFF,TGTGCCAGCAGTTACAAAGCCGGGACAGGGGGTTATGAGCAGTTCTTC
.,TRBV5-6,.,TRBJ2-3,CASSLSPLDDTQYF,TGTGCCAGCAGCTTGTCTCCCCTCGATGATACGCAGTATTTT
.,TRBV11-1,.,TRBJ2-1,CATSRAGGYNEQFF,TGTGCCACCAGCCGGGCCGGAGGGTACAATGAGCAGTTCTTC
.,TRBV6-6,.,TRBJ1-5,CASRAVNSNQPQHF,TGTGCCAGCAGGGCGGTCAATAGCAATCAGCCCCAGCATTTT
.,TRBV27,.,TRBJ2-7,CASRDPGNHEQYF,TGTGCCAGCAGGGATCCAGGCAACCACGAGCAGTACTTC
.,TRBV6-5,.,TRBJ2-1,CASNDYRIEQFF,TGTGCCAGCAACGATTACCGAATTGAGCAGTTCTTC
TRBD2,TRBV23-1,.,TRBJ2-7,CASSPAGGRYEQYF,TGCGCCAGCAGTCCGGCGGGAGGGAGATACGAGCAGTACTTC
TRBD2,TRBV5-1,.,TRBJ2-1,CASIAGPSGTSDEQFF,TGCGCCAGCATCGCGGGGCCTAGCGGGACTTCGGATGAGCAGTTCTTC
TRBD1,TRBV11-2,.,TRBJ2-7,CASSLGGTGQYEQYF,TGTGCCAGCAGCTTAGGGGGGACAGGACAGTACGAGCAGTACTTC
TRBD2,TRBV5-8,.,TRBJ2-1,CASSAGGSYNEQFF,TGTGCCAGCAGCGCGGGAGGCTCCTACAATGAGCAGTTCTTC
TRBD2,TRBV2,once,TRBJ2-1,CASSEVLAGGYGQFF,TGTGCCAGCAGTGAAGTACTAGCGGGAGGGTACGGGCAGTTCTTC
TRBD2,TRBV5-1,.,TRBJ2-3,CASSLSGRGTDTQYF,TGCGCCAGCAGCTTGAGCGGGAGAGGCACAGATACGCAGTATTTT
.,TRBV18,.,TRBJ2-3,CASSRDATDTQYF,TGTGCCAGCTCTCGGGACGCCACAGATACGCAGTATTTT
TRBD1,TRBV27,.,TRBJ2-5,CASSPDRAGETQYF,TGTGCCAGCAGTCCGGACAGGGCCGGCGAGACCCAGTACTTC
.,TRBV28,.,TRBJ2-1,CASSPGVIYNEQFF,TGTGCCAGCAGTCCAGGGGTAATCTACAATGAGCAGTTCTTC
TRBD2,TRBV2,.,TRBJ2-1,CASKVRRGRAREQFF,TGTGCCAGCAAGGTGAGGCGCGGGAGGGCCCGGGAGCAGTTCTTC
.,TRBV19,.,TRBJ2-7,CASSTPGLIYEQYF,TGTGCCAGTAGTACTCCTGGACTAATCTACGAGCAGTACTTC
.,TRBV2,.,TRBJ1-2,CASSPLPGGYTF,TGTGCCAGCAGCCCCCTACCCGGTGGCTACACCTTC
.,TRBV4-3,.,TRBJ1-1,CASSRTLGAETEAFF,TGCGCCAGCAGCCGGACGTTGGGGGCCGAAACTGAAGCTTTCTTT
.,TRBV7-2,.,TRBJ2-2,CASSLPLSTGELFF,TGTGCCAGCAGCCTGCCTTTGAGCACCGGGGAGCTGTTTTTT
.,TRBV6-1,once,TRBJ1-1,CASSNIDGTEAFF,TGTGCCAGCAGCAACATCGACGGCACTGAAGCTTTCTTT
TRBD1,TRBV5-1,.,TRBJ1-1,CASSRTGGDTEAFF,TGCGCCAGCAGCCGGACAGGGGGAGACACTGAAGCTTTCTTT
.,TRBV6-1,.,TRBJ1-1,CASRQDPEAFF,TGTGCCAGCAGACAGGACCCTGAAGCTTTCTTT
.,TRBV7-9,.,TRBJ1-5,CASSLSGPTGQPQHF,TGTGCCAGCAGCTTATCCGGACCTACGGGTCAGCCCCAGCATTTT
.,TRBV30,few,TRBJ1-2,CAWSLGYGYTF,TGTGCCTGGAGCTTGGGCTATGGCTACACCTTC
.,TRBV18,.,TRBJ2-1,CASSPPRASAYNEQFF,TGTGCCAGCTCACCCCCGCGGGCCAGCGCCTACAATGAGCAGTTCTTC
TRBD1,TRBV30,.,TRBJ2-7,CAWSVQGEGRQYF,TGTGCCTGGAGTGTACAGGGGGAAGGTCGGCAGTACTTC
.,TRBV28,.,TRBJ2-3,CASSKPSTDTQYF,TGTGCCAGCAGTAAGCCTAGCACAGATACGCAGTATTTT
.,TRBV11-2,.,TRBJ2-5,CASSLGVETQYF,TGTGCCAGCAGCTTAGGTGTGGAGACCCAGTACTTC
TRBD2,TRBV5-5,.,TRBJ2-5,CASSSATSGWETQYF,TGTGCCAGCAGCTCGGCGACTAGCGGTTGGGAGACCCAGTACTTC
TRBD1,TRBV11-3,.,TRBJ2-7,CASSRDRGYEQYF,TGTGCCAGCAGCCGGGACAGGGGATACGAGCAGTACTTC